These T cell receptor beta chains were read from a single sample in a study of graft-versus-host responses after intestinal transplantation. Antigen specificity for these receptors is unknown. Sequencing was performed with immunoSEQ multiplex PCR; in TCRdb, only in-frame clones are kept and a portion is missing. The sample comprises about 41,000 clones, 95% of which are singletons, and less than 0.65% rests with the top ten. The source material was unstimulated CD8+ T cells sorted from spleen or lymph node cells, sampled before transplant. The source of these receptors is a human donor who was the organ donor for an intestinal transplant. The CDR3 runs from the conserved cysteine through the conserved F or W. D genes are given only for firm matches. The listing skips clone size in some rows; elsewhere it reads once, few, many or a size class.

clone_size	j_call	v_call	d_call	cdr3_nt	cdr3_aa
few	TRBJ1-1	TRBV6-4	NA	TGTGCCAGCAGTGACTCGCAGAACACTGAAGCTTTCTTT	CASSDSQNTEAFF
NA	TRBJ2-1	TRBV15	TRBD2	TGTGCCACCAGCAGTTCTACTAGCGGGGGGGACAATGAGCAGTTCTTC	CATSSSTSGGDNEQFF
NA	TRBJ2-1	TRBV5-8	NA	TGTGCCAGCAGCTCTATAAATGAGCAGTTCTTC	CASSSINEQFF
NA	TRBJ1-5	TRBV7-9	NA	TGTGCCAGCAGCGTAGGGCACAATCAGCCCCAGCATTTT	CASSVGHNQPQHF
once	TRBJ1-2	TRBV9	NA	TGTGCCAGCAGCGTAGGCAGCCAAGGGGGCTACACCTTC	CASSVGSQGGYTF
NA	TRBJ1-6	TRBV19	NA	TGTGCCAGTAATCTCAGGGCCAGTTCACCCCTCCACTTT	CASNLRASSPLHF
once	TRBJ1-2	TRBV6-1	NA	TGTGCCACCCAGGGGATCAACTATGGCTACACCTTC	CATQGINYGYTF
NA	TRBJ2-3	TRBV19	NA	TGTGCCAGTAGTATGACGGACAGTTTCAGTGATACGCAGTATTTT	CASSMTDSFSDTQYF
NA	TRBJ2-3	TRBV7-3	TRBD2	TGTGCCAGCAGCCGTGGCGGGGGGACAGATACGCAGTATTTT	CASSRGGGTDTQYF
NA	TRBJ1-5	TRBV2	NA	TGTGCCAGCATGGAGGGGGTCAGCAATCAGCCCCAGCATTTT	CASMEGVSNQPQHF
NA	TRBJ2-1	TRBV5-4	NA	TGTGCCAGCAGCTTGAGCAATGAGCAGTTCTTC	CASSLSNEQFF
NA	TRBJ2-7	TRBV9	TRBD1	TGTGCCAGCAGCGTGGACGCGGGACAGGGAATCTACGAGCAGTACTTC	CASSVDAGQGIYEQYF
NA	TRBJ2-5	TRBV10-3	NA	TGTGCCACCAGGGAGGACAGCAAAGAGACCCAGTACTTC	CATREDSKETQYF
NA	TRBJ2-7	TRBV7-8	NA	TGTGCCAGCAGCTACTTAGTTGGAGTGGAGCTACTCGAGCAGTACTTC	CASSYLVGVELLEQYF
NA	TRBJ2-7	TRBV5-1	TRBD2	TGCGCCAGCAGCTTCCCCGGGGGGGACGAGCAGTACTTC	CASSFPGGDEQYF
NA	TRBJ2-7	TRBV5-1	NA	TGCGCCAGCAGCTTGGAAGGGGGCTCCTACGAGCAGTACTTC	CASSLEGGSYEQYF
NA	TRBJ2-7	TRBV4-1	TRBD1	TGCGCCAGCAGCCAAGTTAAGGGGGCTTACTACGAGCAGTACTTC	CASSQVKGAYYEQYF
NA	TRBJ2-1	TRBV30	NA	TGTGCCTGGAGTCGGCTAGTCAATGAGCAGTTCTTC	CAWSRLVNEQFF
NA	TRBJ2-1	TRBV13	NA	TGTGCCAGCAGCTTTTGGGGGCTCTACAATGAGCAGTTCTTC	CASSFWGLYNEQFF
NA	TRBJ1-3	TRBV6-1	NA	TGTGCCAGCAGTGAATGGGGGGCTGGTGGAAACACCATATATTTT	CASSEWGAGGNTIYF
once	TRBJ1-5	TRBV7-8	NA	TGTGCCAGCAGCTCAGTGCCGGGGGATAGCAATCAGCCCCAGCATTTT	CASSSVPGDSNQPQHF
NA	TRBJ1-2	TRBV27	TRBD1	TGTGCCAGCAGTTTATCGGGGGCACCGCTAGACAGGGGCAACTATGGCTACACCTTC	CASSLSGAPLDRGNYGYTF
NA	TRBJ1-1	TRBV5-1	NA	TGCGCCAGCAGCTTGGCTGAACAGCCGAACACTGAAGCTTTCTTT	CASSLAEQPNTEAFF
NA	TRBJ2-1	TRBV4-1	TRBD2	TGCGCCAGCAGCCCCTACTTAGCGGGGGGCCGGGATGAGCAGTTCTTC	CASSPYLAGGRDEQFF
NA	TRBJ1-1	TRBV19	NA	TGTGCCAGTAGTATAGACAGTATGAACACTGAAGCTTTCTTT	CASSIDSMNTEAFF
NA	TRBJ2-3	TRBV13	NA	TGTGCCAGCAGCTTGTATCAGGGGGGAACAGATACGCAGTATTTT	CASSLYQGGTDTQYF